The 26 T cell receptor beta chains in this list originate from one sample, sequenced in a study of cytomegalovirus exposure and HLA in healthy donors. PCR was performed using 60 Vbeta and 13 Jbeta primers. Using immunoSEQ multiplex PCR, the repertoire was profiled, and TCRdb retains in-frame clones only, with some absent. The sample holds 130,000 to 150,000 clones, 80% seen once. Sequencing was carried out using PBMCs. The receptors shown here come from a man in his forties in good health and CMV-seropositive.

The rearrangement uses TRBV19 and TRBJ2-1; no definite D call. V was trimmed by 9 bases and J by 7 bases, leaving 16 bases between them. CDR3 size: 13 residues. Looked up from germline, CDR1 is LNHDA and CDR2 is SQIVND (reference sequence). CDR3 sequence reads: CASRGLTENEQFF. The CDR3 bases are TGTGCCAGCAGAGGTTTGACTGAGAATGAGCAGTTCTTC. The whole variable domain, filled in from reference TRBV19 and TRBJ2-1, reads DGGITQSPKYLFRKEGQNVTLSCEQNLNHDAMYWYRQDPGQGLRLIYYSQIVNDFQKGDIAEGYSVSREKKESFPLTVTSAQKNPTAFYLCASRGLTENEQFFGPGTRLTVL.

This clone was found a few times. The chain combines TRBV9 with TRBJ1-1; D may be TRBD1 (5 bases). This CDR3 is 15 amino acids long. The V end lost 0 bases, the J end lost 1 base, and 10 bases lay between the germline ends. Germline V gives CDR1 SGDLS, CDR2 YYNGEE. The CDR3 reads CASSVAKGQNTEAFF. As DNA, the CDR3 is TGTGCCAGCAGCGTAGCTAAAGGACAGAACACTGAAGCTTTCTTT.

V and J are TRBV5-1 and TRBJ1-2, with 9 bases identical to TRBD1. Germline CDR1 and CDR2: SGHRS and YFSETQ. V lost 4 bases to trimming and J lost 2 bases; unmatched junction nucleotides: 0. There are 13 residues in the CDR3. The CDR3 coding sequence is TGCGCCAGCAGCGGACAGGGGAACTATGGCTACACCTTC. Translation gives CASSGQGNYGYTF. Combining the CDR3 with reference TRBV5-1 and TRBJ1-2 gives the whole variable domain KAGVTQTPRYLIKTRGQQVTLSCSPISGHRSVSWYQQTPGQGLQFLFEYFSETQRNKGNFPGRFSGRQFSNSRSEMNVSTLELGDSALYLCASSGQGNYGYTFGSGTRLTVV.

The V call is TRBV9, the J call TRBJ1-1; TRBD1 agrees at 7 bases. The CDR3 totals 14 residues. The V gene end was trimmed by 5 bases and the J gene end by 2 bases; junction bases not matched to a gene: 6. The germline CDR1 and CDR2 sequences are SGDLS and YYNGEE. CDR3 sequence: CASRSRGDNTEAFF. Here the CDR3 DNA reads TGTGCCAGCAGGTCCAGGGGGGACAACACTGAAGCTTTCTTT. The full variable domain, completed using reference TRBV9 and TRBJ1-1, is DSGVTQTPKHLITATGQRVTLRCSPRSGDLSVYWYQQSLDQGLQFLIQYYNGEERAKGNILERFSAQQFPDLHSELNLSSLELGDSALYFCASRSRGDNTEAFFGQGTRLTVV.

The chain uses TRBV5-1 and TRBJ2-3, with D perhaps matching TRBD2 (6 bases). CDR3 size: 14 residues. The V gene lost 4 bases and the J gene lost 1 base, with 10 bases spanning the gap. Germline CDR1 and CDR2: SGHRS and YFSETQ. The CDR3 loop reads CASSHRRGTDTQYF. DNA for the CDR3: TGCGCCAGCAGCCATCGGAGGGGCACAGATACGCAGTATTTT.

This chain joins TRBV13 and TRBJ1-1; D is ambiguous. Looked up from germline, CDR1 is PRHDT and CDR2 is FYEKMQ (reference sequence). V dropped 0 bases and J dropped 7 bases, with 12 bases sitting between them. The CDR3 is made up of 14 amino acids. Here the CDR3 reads CASSLGGGLVEAFF. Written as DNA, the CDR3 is TGTGCCAGCAGCTTAGGAGGAGGACTCGTTGAAGCTTTCTTT.

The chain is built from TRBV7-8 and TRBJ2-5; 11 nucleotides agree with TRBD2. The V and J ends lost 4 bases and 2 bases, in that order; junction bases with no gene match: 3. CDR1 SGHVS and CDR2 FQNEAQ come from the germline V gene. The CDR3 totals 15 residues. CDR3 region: CASSSSGGIQETQYF. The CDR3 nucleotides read TGTGCCAGCAGCTCTAGCGGGGGGATTCAAGAGACCCAGTACTTC.

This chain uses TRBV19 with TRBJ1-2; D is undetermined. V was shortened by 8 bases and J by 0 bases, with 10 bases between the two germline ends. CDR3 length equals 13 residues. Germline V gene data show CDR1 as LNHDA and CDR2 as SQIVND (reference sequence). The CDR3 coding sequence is TGTGCCAGTTATTCAGGTCCTAACTATGGCTACACCTTC. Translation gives CASYSGPNYGYTF. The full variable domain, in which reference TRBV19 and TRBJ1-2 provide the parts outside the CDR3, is DGGITQSPKYLFRKEGQNVTLSCEQNLNHDAMYWYRQDPGQGLRLIYYSQIVNDFQKGDIAEGYSVSREKKESFPLTVTSAQKNPTAFYLCASYSGPNYGYTFGSGTRLTVV.

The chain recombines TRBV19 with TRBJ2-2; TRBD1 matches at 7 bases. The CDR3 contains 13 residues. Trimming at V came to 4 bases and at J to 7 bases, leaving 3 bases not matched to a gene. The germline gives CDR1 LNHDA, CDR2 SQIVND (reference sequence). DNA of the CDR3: TGTGCCAGTAGTAAACAGGGGTACGGGGAGCTGTTTTTT. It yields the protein CASSKQGYGELFF.

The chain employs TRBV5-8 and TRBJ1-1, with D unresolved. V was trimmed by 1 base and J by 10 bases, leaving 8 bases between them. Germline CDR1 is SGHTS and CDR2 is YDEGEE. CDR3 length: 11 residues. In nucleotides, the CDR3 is TGTGCCAGCAGCTTGCGGCGCGGAGCTTTCTTT. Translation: CASSLRRGAFF. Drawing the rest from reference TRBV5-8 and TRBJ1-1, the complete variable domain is EAGVTQSPTHLIKTRGQQATLRCSPISGHTSVYWYQQALGLGLQFLLWYDEGEERNRGNFPPRFSGRQFPNYSSELNVNALELEDSALYLCASSLRRGAFFGQGTRLTVV.

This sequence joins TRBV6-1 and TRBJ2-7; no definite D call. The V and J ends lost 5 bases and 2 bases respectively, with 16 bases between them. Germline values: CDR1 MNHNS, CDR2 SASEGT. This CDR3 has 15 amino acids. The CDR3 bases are TGTGCCAGCAGTAACCAAGAACTATCCGCCTACGAGCAGTACTTC. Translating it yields CASSNQELSAYEQYF.

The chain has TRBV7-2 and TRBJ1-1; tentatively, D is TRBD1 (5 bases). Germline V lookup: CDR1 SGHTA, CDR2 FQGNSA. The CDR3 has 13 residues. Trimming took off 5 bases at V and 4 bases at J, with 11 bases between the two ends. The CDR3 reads CASSGRGGTEAFF. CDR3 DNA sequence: TGTGCCAGCAGCGGCCGGGGGGGCACTGAAGCTTTCTTT.

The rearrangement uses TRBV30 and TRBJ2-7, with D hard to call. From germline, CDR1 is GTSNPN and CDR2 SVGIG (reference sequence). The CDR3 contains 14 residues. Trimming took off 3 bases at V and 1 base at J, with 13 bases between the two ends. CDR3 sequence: CAWRPVSLSYEQYF. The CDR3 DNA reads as TGTGCCTGGAGGCCCGTCAGTTTATCCTACGAGCAGTACTTC.

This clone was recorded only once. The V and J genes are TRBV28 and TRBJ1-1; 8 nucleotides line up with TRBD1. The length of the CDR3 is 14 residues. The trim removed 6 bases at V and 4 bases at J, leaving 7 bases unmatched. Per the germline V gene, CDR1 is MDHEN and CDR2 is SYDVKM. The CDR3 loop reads CASRTGAGRTEAFF. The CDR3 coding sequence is TGTGCCAGCAGGACAGGGGCCGGGCGCACTGAAGCTTTCTTT. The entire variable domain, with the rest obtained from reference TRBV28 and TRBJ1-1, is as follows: DVKVTQSSRYLVKRTGEKVFLECVQDMDHENMFWYRQDPGLGLRLIYFSYDVKMKEKGDIPEGYSVSREKKERFSLILESASTNQTSMYLCASRTGAGRTEAFFGQGTRLTVV.

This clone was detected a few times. CDR3 coding DNA: TGTGCCAGCAGCACCCGACAGGGTATGAGCTACACCTTC. Translation gives CASSTRQGMSYTF. The chain carries TRBV7-6 and TRBJ1-2, with 7 bases fitting TRBD1. V shed 5 bases, J shed 9 bases, and the junction held 9 bases outside the gene matches. There are 13 residues in the CDR3. Germline V gene data show CDR1 as SGHVS and CDR2 as FNYEAQ.

The CDR3 sequence is CASSIADRFYGYTF. The CDR3 DNA sequence: TGTGCCAGTAGTATAGCCGACAGGTTCTATGGCTACACCTTC. The J gene is TRBJ1-2, the V gene TRBV19, with a tentative D call TRBD1 (6 bases). Trimming took 1 base from V and 4 from J, leaving 10 bases between them. The CDR3 has 14 amino acids. The V gene's germline CDR1 is LNHDA and CDR2 SQIVND (reference sequence).

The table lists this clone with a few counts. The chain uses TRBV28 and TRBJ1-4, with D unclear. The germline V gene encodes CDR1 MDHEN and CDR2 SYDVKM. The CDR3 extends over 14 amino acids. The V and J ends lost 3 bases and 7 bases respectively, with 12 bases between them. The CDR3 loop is CASSFSGPGEKLFF. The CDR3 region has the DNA TGTGCCAGCAGTTTCTCGGGTCCTGGTGAAAAACTGTTTTTT.

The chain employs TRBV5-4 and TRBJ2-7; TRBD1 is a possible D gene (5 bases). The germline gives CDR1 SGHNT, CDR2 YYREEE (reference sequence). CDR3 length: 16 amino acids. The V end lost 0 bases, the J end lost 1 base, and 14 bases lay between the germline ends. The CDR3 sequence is CASSLAAGPPSYEQYF. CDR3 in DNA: TGTGCCAGCAGCTTGGCGGCAGGGCCGCCGTCCTACGAGCAGTACTTC.

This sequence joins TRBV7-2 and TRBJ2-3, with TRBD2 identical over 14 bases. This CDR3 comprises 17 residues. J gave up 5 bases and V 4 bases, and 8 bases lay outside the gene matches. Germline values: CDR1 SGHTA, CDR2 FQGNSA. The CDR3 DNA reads TGTGCCAGCAGCTCGACTAGCGGGGGGGCCTTAGGAGATACGCAGTATTTT. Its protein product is CASSSTSGGALGDTQYF.

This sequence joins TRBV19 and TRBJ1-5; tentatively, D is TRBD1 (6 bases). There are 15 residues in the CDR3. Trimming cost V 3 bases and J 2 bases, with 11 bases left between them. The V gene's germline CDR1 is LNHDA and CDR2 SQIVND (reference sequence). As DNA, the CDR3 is TGTGCCAGTAGTATTGGGGGCTGGGGCAATCAGCCCCAGCATTTT. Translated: CASSIGGWGNQPQHF.

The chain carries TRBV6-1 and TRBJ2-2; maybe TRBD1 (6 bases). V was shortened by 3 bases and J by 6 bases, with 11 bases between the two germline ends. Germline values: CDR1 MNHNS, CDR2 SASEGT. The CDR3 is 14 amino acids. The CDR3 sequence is CASSDIGQSGELFF. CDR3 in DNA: TGTGCCAGCAGTGATATCGGACAGTCCGGGGAGCTGTTTTTT.

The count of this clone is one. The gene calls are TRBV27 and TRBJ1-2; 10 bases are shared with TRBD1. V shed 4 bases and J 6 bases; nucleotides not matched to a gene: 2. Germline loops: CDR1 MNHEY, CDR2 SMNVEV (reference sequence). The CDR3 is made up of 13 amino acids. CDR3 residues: CASSSGQGDGYTF. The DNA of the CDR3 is TGTGCCAGCAGTTCCGGACAGGGGGATGGCTACACCTTC.

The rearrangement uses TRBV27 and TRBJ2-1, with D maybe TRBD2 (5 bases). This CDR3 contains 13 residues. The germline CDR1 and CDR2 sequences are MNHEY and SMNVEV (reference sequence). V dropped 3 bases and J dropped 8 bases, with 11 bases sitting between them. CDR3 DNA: TGTGCCAGCAGTTTCCGGCTAGCCTATGAGCAGTTCTTC. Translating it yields CASSFRLAYEQFF.

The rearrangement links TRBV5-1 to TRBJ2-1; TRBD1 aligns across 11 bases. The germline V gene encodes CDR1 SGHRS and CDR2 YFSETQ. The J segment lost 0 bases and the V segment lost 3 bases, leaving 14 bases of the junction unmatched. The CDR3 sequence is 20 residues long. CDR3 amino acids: CASSWTPGQGVQSSYNEQFF. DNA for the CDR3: TGCGCCAGCAGCTGGACGCCGGGACAGGGGGTTCAAAGCTCCTACAATGAGCAGTTCTTC.

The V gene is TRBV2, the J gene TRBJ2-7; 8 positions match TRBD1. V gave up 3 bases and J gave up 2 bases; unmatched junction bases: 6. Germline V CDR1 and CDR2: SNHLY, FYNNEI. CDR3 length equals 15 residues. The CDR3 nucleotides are TGTGCCAGCAGTGATGTGGGACAGGCAGCCTACGAGCAGTACTTC. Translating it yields CASSDVGQAAYEQYF.

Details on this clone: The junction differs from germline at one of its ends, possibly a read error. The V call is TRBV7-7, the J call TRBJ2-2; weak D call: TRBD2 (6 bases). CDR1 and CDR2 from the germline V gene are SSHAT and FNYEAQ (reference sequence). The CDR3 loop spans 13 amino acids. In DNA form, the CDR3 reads TGTGCTAGCAGCTTAAAAGCGGGTGGGGAGCTGTTTTTT. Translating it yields CASSLKAGGELFF. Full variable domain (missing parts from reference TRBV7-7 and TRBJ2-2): GAGVSQSPRYKVTKRGQDVTLRCDPISSHATLYWYQQALGQGPEFLTYFNYEAQPDKSGLPSDRFSAERPEGSISTLTIQRTEQRDSAMYRCASSLKAGGELFFGEGSRLTVL.